The 10 T cell receptor beta chains given below trace back to one sample, sequenced in a study of cytomegalovirus exposure and HLA in healthy donors. The PCR employed 60 Vbeta primers together with 13 Jbeta primers. TCRdb's copy holds only in-frame clones and misses some; the assay was immunoSEQ multiplex PCR. The repertoire includes about 170,000 clones, approximately 79% of them detected once, and about 1% sits in the top ten. Sequencing used PBMCs. Every receptor here comes from a woman aged 50 to 60 in good health and CMV-seropositive.

The rearrangement joins TRBV18 to TRBJ2-7, with TRBD2 matching 10 bases. V was clipped by 2 bases and J by 0 bases; unmatched bases: 4. This CDR3 has 16 amino acids. CDR1 is KGHSH, CDR2 LQKENI, per germline. The CDR3, as DNA: TGTGCCAGCTCACCAGCGGGACTAGCGAGCTCCTACGAGCAGTACTTC. This codes for CASSPAGLASSYEQYF.

The gene calls are TRBV19 and TRBJ1-1; no definite D call. V gave up 3 bases and J gave up 7 bases, with 9 bases separating them. Germline V gene data show CDR1 as LNHDA and CDR2 as SQIVND (reference sequence). This CDR3 contains 12 residues. The CDR3: CASSMTSGEAFF. The CDR3 bases are TGTGCCAGTAGTATGACCAGCGGTGAAGCTTTCTTT.

This chain uses TRBV7-3 with TRBJ2-2, with 7 nucleotides matching TRBD2. CDR1 SGHTA and CDR2 FQGTGA come from the germline V gene. The CDR3 is 14 amino acids. Trimming removed 1 base from V and 4 bases from J; junction bases left unmatched: 0. CDR3 sequence (DNA): TGTGCCAGCAGCTTAAGGGGGGGCACCGGGGAGCTGTTTTTT. Translated: CASSLRGGTGELFF.

This chain connects TRBV15 to TRBJ1-4, with 11 bases identical to TRBD1. After removal of 4 bases from V and 8 bases from J, the junction contained 9 bases not matched to a gene. Germline CDR1 reads LNHNV; CDR2 reads YYDKDF (reference sequence). This CDR3 is 16 amino acids long. CDR3 region: CATSTPSGTGGEKLFF. The CDR3 DNA reads as TGTGCCACCAGCACTCCCTCCGGGACAGGGGGAGAAAAACTGTTTTTT.

V and J are TRBV19 and TRBJ1-5, with D possibly TRBD1 on 6 matching bases. The V gene's germline CDR1 is LNHDA and CDR2 SQIVND (reference sequence). V was shortened by 3 bases and J by 2 bases, with 14 bases between the two germline ends. This CDR3 is 16 amino acids long. The CDR3 nucleotides are TGTGCCAGTAGTATTAGGGGGATTAGGGGCAATCAGCCCCAGCATTTT. It yields the protein CASSIRGIRGNQPQHF.

The chain uses TRBV29-1 and TRBJ2-7; 7 positions match TRBD1. Germline values: CDR1 SQVTM, CDR2 ANQGSEA. J lost 4 bases, V lost 6 bases, and 12 bases had no gene match. The CDR3 covers 14 residues. The CDR3, as DNA: TGCAGCGTCCTGACAGGGTTCGGGTCTTACGAGCAGTACTTC. As protein: CSVLTGFGSYEQYF.

This sequence joins TRBV10-3 and TRBJ1-1; 8 bases are shared with TRBD1. Germline CDR1 ENHRY, CDR2 SYGVKD. The CDR3 has 14 residues. V lost 8 bases, J lost 3 bases, and 8 bases stayed unmatched. The CDR3: CAIGQGSGDTEAFF. DNA of the CDR3: TGTGCCATCGGACAGGGAAGTGGGGACACTGAAGCTTTCTTT.

The CDR3 sequence is CASVVRGRNQPQHF. CDR3 bases: TGTGCCAGCGTAGTAAGGGGCCGCAATCAGCCCCAGCATTTT. The chain recombines TRBV6-1 with TRBJ1-5; D might be TRBD1 (5 bases). The germline V and J ends were trimmed by 8 bases and 2 bases, with 13 bases remaining between them. The CDR3 consists of 14 residues. Germline-derived CDR1 and CDR2 are MNHNS and SASEGT.

The chain recombines TRBV6-1 with TRBJ1-4; D perhaps matches TRBD1 (6 bases). CDR1 MNHNS and CDR2 SASEGT come from the germline V gene. V lost 6 bases, J lost 3 bases, and 14 bases lay in between. This CDR3 spans 15 amino acids. The CDR3 coding sequence is TGTGCCAGCAGGCAACAGGGTTTGGCTAATGAAAAACTGTTTTTT. Amino acids: CASRQQGLANEKLFF.

The J gene is TRBJ1-4, the V gene TRBV5-5; 7 nucleotides match TRBD1. Germline trimming cut 3 bases from V and 12 bases from J; bases unmatched to any gene: 14. The CDR3 loop spans 15 amino acids. Germline assignment: CDR1 SGHKS and CDR2 YYEKEE (reference sequence). CDR3 bases: TGTGCCAGCAGCTCTAGTCGACAGGGCCCTGGGGAACTGTTTTTT. Its protein product is CASSSSRQGPGELFF.